A single sample is the source of the 27 T cell receptor beta chains below, sequenced in a study of vaccination and CD4 T cells after COVID-19. Treatment denoted: approximately nine-day PBMC culture with coronavirus spike peptide pools or control peptides (ViraFEST assay). The Oncomine TCR Beta short-read assay was applied to DNA of cultured CD4+ T cells. MiXCR, applied by TCRdb to the PCR reads, yields one record per CDR3 protein. The profile shows roughly 7,600 distinct CDR3 sequences, under 75% of them singletons. No antigens are known for them. This material consisted of cultured CD4+ T cells from blood, taken after SARS-CoV-2 vaccination. The receptors here all came from a human donor with COVID-19.

The CDR3 loop is CASSLAGQGQYEQYF. CDR3 in DNA: TGTGCCAGCAGCTTAGCGGGACAGGGGCAATACGAGCAGTACTTC. The chain employs TRBV7-6 and TRBJ2-7; 10 bases line up with TRBD1. This CDR3 comprises 15 residues. Germline CDR1 is SGHVS and CDR2 is FNYEAQ. Trimming took 0 bases from V and 4 from J; bases not matched to a gene: 3.

V usage is TRBV6-2 or TRBV6-3 and J usage is TRBJ2-6, with a tentative D call TRBD1 (6 bases). Trimming removed 5 bases at V and 1 base at J, with 15 bases between. The germline V gene encodes CDR1 MNHEY and CDR2 SVGEGT. This CDR3 has 17 residues. This chain's CDR3 is CASSRWPQGSGANVLTF. CDR3 sequence (DNA): TGTGCCAGCAGTCGATGGCCACAGGGTTCTGGGGCCAACGTCCTGACTTTC.

V and J are TRBV24-1 and TRBJ2-2, with D unresolved. CDR3 length: 13 amino acids. Deletions cut 4 bases from V and 6 bases from J, with 8 bases between. Germline-derived CDR1 and CDR2 are KGHDR and SFDVKD. CDR3 in DNA: TGTGCCACCAGTGACTTCGGACCCGGGGAGCTGTTTTTT. Translating gives CATSDFGPGELFF.

The chain combines TRBV7-9 with TRBJ1-2; no firm D call. Between the trimmed V and J ends, which lost 2 bases and 6 bases, there was a span of 7 bases. This CDR3 is 12 amino acids long. Looked up from germline, CDR1 is SEHNR and CDR2 is FQNEAQ (reference sequence). CDR3 bases: TGTGCCAGCAGCTTATCCCGAGATGGCTACACCTTC. As protein: CASSLSRDGYTF.

In DNA form, the CDR3 reads TGTGCCAGCAGCTTAACGAGGGAAGCTTTCTTT. Its protein product is CASSLTREAFF. This chain connects TRBV7-6 to TRBJ1-1; D is undetermined. This CDR3 has 11 amino acids. Germline assignment: CDR1 SGHVS and CDR2 FNYEAQ. Trimming removed 2 bases at V and 8 bases at J, with 6 bases between.

This clonotype was picked up a small number of times. The V gene is TRBV20-1, the J gene TRBJ2-2; possibly TRBD2 for D (6 bases). Between the trimmed V and J ends, which lost 6 bases and 2 bases, there was a span of 10 bases. The CDR3 is made up of 13 amino acids. CDR1 DFQATT and CDR2 SNEGSKA come from the germline V gene (reference sequence). The CDR3 DNA reads as TGCAGTGCCCCGGGGGATAACACCGGGGAGCTGTTTTTT. Translated, it gives CSAPGDNTGELFF.

This sequence joins TRBV6-5 and TRBJ2-5; 9 bases are shared with TRBD1. The V gene end was trimmed by 3 bases and the J gene end by 5 bases; junction bases not matched to a gene: 7. This CDR3 contains 15 residues. CDR1 and CDR2 from the germline V gene are MNHEY and SVGAGI. The chain's CDR3 is CASSYEDRGGETQYF. CDR3 nucleotides: TGTGCCAGCAGTTATGAGGACAGGGGTGGGGAGACCCAGTACTTC.

This clonotype counts as large. V usage is TRBV24-1 and J usage is TRBJ1-5, with 10 nucleotides matching TRBD1. The CDR3 has 16 amino acids. The trim removed 5 bases at V and 3 bases at J, leaving 6 bases unmatched. The germline V gene encodes CDR1 KGHDR and CDR2 SFDVKD. The CDR3 loop reads CATSGQDRGDNQPQHF. CDR3 bases: TGTGCCACCAGTGGTCAGGACAGGGGGGACAATCAGCCCCAGCATTTT.

A remark on this clonotype: One junction end does not reproduce the germline sequence, and a read error may be involved. The rearrangement links TRBV7-7 to TRBJ2-2; the D gene is possibly TRBD1 (6 bases). CDR1 is SSHAT and CDR2 is FNYEAQ in the germline V gene (reference sequence). This CDR3 comprises 13 residues. CDR3 sequence reads: CASSFDRFGELFF. The CDR3 DNA reads as TGTGCTAGCAGCTTTGACAGGTTTGGGGAGCTGTTTTTT.

This clonotype was seen only a few times. This chain uses TRBV28 with TRBJ1-2; the D gene is possibly TRBD1 (5 bases). With 7 bases removed from V and 5 bases from J, the gap between germline ends came to 17 bases. The germline V gene has CDR1 MDHEN and CDR2 SYDVKM. CDR3 size: 14 residues. CDR3 DNA: TGTGCCAGCAACGGTGAGACAGCGGCTTATGGCTACACCTTC. It translates to CASNGETAAYGYTF.

The chain combines TRBV15 with TRBJ1-2; 7 bases agree with TRBD1. CDR3 length equals 14 residues. The germline V gene encodes CDR1 LNHNV and CDR2 YYDKDF (reference sequence). V shed 5 bases, J shed 8 bases, and the junction held 11 bases outside the gene matches. The DNA of the CDR3 is TGTGCCACCAGCGTAGACAGGGTGTTAGGAGGCTACACCTTC. Its translation: CATSVDRVLGGYTF.

This clonotype has a handful of counts. J is TRBJ1-6 and V is TRBV20-1, with 7 positions matching TRBD1. V dropped 0 bases and J dropped 5; count of bases not matched to a gene: 4. This CDR3 contains 15 residues. Germline CDR1 and CDR2: DFQATT and SNEGSKA (reference sequence). The CDR3 bases are TGCAGTGCTAGAGACGGGACAGAGGATAATTCACCCCTCCACTTT. It translates to CSARDGTEDNSPLHF.

The chain is built from TRBV11-2 and TRBJ2-7; D may be TRBD1 (6 bases). There are 12 residues in the CDR3. V shed 5 bases and J shed 6 bases, with 11 bases lying between them. Germline V gives CDR1 SGHAT, CDR2 FQNNGV. CDR3 residues: CASSRTDREQYF. The CDR3 bases are TGTGCCAGCAGCCGGACAGATCGCGAGCAGTACTTC.

This chain uses TRBV6-1 with TRBJ1-3; unclear D gene. V was clipped by 7 bases and J by 0 bases, with 7 bases between them. CDR3 length: 13 amino acids. Germline V gene lookup returns CDR1 MNHNS and CDR2 SASEGT. The CDR3 sequence is CASTYSSGNTIYF. The CDR3 DNA reads TGTGCCAGCACATACAGCTCTGGAAACACCATATATTTT.

The gene calls are TRBV27 and TRBJ1-1; TRBD1 is a possible D gene (5 bases). Germline loops: CDR1 MNHEY, CDR2 SMNVEV (reference sequence). This CDR3 contains 17 residues. V was pared by 3 bases and J by 7 bases, with 24 bases between. CDR3 region: CASSFGGVGGDLGEAFF. The CDR3 DNA reads TGTGCCAGCAGTTTTGGTGGAGTCGGAGGGGACCTTGGTGAAGCTTTCTTT.

The chain recombines TRBV2 with TRBJ1-2, with unresolved D. Germline CDR1 SNHLY, CDR2 FYNNEI. V lost 1 base and J 8 bases, leaving 8 bases between the germline ends. The CDR3 contains 12 residues. Here the CDR3 DNA reads TGTGCCAGCAGTGAAGGCCCCTGGGGCTACACCTTC. Translation gives CASSEGPWGYTF.

The gene calls are TRBV20-1 and TRBJ1-1, with 8 bases identical to TRBD1. J lost 3 bases, V lost 2 bases, and 5 bases had no gene match. From germline, CDR1 is DFQATT and CDR2 SNEGSKA (reference sequence). CDR3 length: 14 residues. CDR3 sequence (DNA): TGCAGTGCTAGAATGACAGGGGTGGACACTGAAGCTTTCTTT. Amino acids: CSARMTGVDTEAFF.

The chain has TRBV12-3 or TRBV12-4 and TRBJ1-5, with D perhaps TRBD1 (5 bases). The V and J ends lost 1 base and 0 bases respectively, with 7 bases between them. The CDR3 extends over 15 amino acids. The CDR3 DNA sequence: TGTGCCAGCAGTTTAGGACAGCCTAGCAATCAGCCCCAGCATTTT. Translated: CASSLGQPSNQPQHF.

The chain combines TRBV6-2 or TRBV6-3 with TRBJ1-1, with unresolved D. Germline V CDR1 and CDR2: MNHEY, SVGEGT. This CDR3 comprises 14 residues. Deletions cut 0 bases from V and 4 bases from J, with 9 bases between. Here the CDR3 DNA reads TGTGCCAGCAGTTACTCCCAAGGGTCCACTGAAGCTTTCTTT. Protein sequence: CASSYSQGSTEAFF.

The genes are TRBV6-2 or TRBV6-3 and TRBJ2-1, with 10 nucleotides matching TRBD2. CDR1 is MNHEY and CDR2 is SVGEGT in the germline V gene. The CDR3 is 15 amino acids. The V gene end was trimmed by 3 bases and the J gene end by 9 bases; junction bases not matched to a gene: 8. The CDR3 DNA is TGTGCCAGCAGTTATAGCGGGGGGCTTCGTACTGAGCAGTTCTTC. Translating gives CASSYSGGLRTEQFF.

The chain uses TRBV20-1 and TRBJ1-2; the match to TRBD1 covers 8 bases. Germline V gene data show CDR1 as DFQATT and CDR2 as SNEGSKA (reference sequence). J was trimmed by 6 bases and V by 3 bases; bases with no gene match: 9. The CDR3 consists of 14 residues. The CDR3 sequence: CSARPGQGRHGYTF. The CDR3 region has the DNA TGCAGTGCTAGGCCCGGACAGGGACGCCATGGCTACACCTTC.

This clonotype is categorized as large. The chain uses TRBV5-4 and TRBJ1-1; 7 positions agree with TRBD1. V was pared by 5 bases and J by 7 bases, with 8 bases of the junction left unmatched. Germline lookup yields CDR1 SGHNT and CDR2 YYREEE (reference sequence). The CDR3 loop spans 13 amino acids. As DNA, the CDR3 is TGTGCCAGCAGTTTTGACAGGGCCTATGAAGCTTTCTTT. Protein: CASSFDRAYEAFF.

This rearrangement joins TRBV6-1 to TRBJ1-5; D perhaps matches TRBD1 (5 bases). Trimming left V 1 base short and J 4 bases short, with 17 bases between. This CDR3 is 17 amino acids long. CDR1 and CDR2 (germline): MNHNS, SASEGT. In DNA form, the CDR3 reads TGTGCCAGCAGTGAAGAATTCCGAGGGGTTAGGAATCAGCCCCAGCATTTT. Translation gives CASSEEFRGVRNQPQHF.

V usage is TRBV7-9 and J usage is TRBJ1-6; perhaps TRBD1 as D (6 bases). Germline loops: CDR1 SEHNR, CDR2 FQNEAQ (reference sequence). This CDR3 is built from 16 residues. Trimming cost V 1 base and J 7 bases, with 14 bases left between them. The CDR3 region is CASSLGWTDENSPLHF. The CDR3 nucleotides read TGTGCCAGCAGCTTAGGGTGGACAGACGAAAATTCACCCCTCCACTTT.

This clonotype came up a few times. This chain uses TRBV19 with TRBJ1-6; no clear D. V gave up 2 bases and J gave up 9 bases, with 5 bases separating them. The germline V gene has CDR1 LNHDA and CDR2 SQIVND (reference sequence). This CDR3 is 12 amino acids long. CDR3 nucleotide sequence: TGTGCCAGTAGTATATTGGGTTCACCCCTCCACTTT. It yields the protein CASSILGSPLHF.

The chain couples TRBV7-9 to TRBJ1-5; a possible D gene is TRBD1 (6 bases). The V gene's germline CDR1 is SEHNR and CDR2 FQNEAQ (reference sequence). This CDR3 has 15 residues. Trimming removed 4 bases at V and 2 bases at J, with 12 bases between. CDR3 nucleotide sequence: TGTGCCAGCAGCTACGGACAGATAGGCAATCAGCCCCAGCATTTT. It yields the protein CASSYGQIGNQPQHF.

This clonotype was observed a few times. The V call is TRBV2, the J call TRBJ2-5, with D possibly matching TRBD2 (5 bases). The CDR3 consists of 14 residues. Germline CDR1 reads SNHLY; CDR2 reads FYNNEI. Trimming took 6 bases from V and 0 from J, leaving 11 bases between them. The CDR3 reads CASRLGGYQETQYF. CDR3 sequence (DNA): TGTGCCAGCAGACTAGGCGGGTACCAAGAGACCCAGTACTTC.